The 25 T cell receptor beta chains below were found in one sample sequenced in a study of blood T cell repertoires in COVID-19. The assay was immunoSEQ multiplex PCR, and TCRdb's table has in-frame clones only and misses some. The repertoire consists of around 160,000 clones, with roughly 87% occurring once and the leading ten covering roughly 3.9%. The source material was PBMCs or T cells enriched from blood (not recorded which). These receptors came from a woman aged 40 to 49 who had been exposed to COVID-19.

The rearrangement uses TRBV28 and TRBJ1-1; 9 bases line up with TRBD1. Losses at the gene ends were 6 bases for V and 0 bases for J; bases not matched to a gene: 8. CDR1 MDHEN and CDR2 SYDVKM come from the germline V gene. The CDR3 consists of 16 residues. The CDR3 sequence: CASSPLGQGMNTEAFF. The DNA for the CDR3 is TGTGCCAGCAGCCCTCTCGGACAGGGGATGAACACTGAAGCTTTCTTT.

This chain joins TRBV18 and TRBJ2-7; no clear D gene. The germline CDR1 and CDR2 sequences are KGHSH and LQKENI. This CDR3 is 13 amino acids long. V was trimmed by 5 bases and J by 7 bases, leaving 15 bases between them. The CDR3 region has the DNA TGTGCCAGCTCATTGGAGCCTTCTCTGGAGCAGTACTTC. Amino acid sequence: CASSLEPSLEQYF.

The CDR3 spells CASSLVVGLNTDTQYF. The CDR3 DNA reads TGTGCCAGCAGCTTGGTTGTCGGTCTAAACACAGATACGCAGTATTTT. The genes are TRBV5-8 and TRBJ2-3; D remains unclear. This CDR3 contains 16 residues. V shed 0 bases and J shed 2 bases, with 13 bases lying between them. CDR1 is SGHTS and CDR2 is YDEGEE in the germline V gene.

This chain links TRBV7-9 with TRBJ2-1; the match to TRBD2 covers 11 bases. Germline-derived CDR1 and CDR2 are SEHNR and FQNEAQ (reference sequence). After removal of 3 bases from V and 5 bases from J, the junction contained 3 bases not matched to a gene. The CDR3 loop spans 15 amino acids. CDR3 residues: CASSFLAGGHNEQFF. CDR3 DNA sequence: TGTGCCAGCAGCTTTCTAGCGGGAGGTCACAATGAGCAGTTCTTC.

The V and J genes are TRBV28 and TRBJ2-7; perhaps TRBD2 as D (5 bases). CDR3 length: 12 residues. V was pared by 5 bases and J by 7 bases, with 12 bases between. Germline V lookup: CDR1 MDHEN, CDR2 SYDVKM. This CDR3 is CASSPRPGEQYF. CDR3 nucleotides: TGTGCCAGCAGTCCCCGCCCGGGGGAGCAGTACTTC.

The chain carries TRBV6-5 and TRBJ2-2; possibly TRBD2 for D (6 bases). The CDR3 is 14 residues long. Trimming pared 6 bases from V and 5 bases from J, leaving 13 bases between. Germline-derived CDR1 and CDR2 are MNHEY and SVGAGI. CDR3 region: CASRSGTETGELFF. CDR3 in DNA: TGTGCCAGCAGATCCGGGACTGAGACCGGGGAGCTGTTTTTT.

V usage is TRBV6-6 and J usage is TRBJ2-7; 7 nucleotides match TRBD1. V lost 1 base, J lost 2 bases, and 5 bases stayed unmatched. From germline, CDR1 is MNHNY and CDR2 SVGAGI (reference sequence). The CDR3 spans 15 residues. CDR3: CASSYFKDRTYEQYF. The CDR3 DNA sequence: TGTGCCAGCAGTTACTTTAAGGACAGGACCTACGAGCAGTACTTC.

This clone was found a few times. This CDR3 is CASRGGTRLPGELFF. The CDR3 DNA sequence: TGTGCCAGCAGGGGGGGGACTAGGCTTCCCGGGGAGCTGTTTTTT. This chain joins TRBV2 and TRBJ2-2; 8 nucleotides agree with TRBD2. This CDR3 has 15 amino acids. Unmatched junction bases numbered 9, after V lost 6 bases and J lost 6 bases. Germline CDR1 SNHLY, CDR2 FYNNEI.

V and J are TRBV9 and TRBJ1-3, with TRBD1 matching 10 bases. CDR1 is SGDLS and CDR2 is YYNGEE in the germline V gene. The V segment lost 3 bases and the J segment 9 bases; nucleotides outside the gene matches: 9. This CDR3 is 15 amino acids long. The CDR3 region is CASSERDRGFSTIYF. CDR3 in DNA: TGTGCCAGCAGCGAGCGGGACAGGGGATTCAGCACCATATATTTT.

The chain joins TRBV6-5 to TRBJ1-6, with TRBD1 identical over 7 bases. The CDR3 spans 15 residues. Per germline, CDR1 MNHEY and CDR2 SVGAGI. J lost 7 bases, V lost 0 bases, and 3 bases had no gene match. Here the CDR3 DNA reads TGTGCCAGCAGTTACTCAACACAGGGGAATTCACCCCTCCACTTT. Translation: CASSYSTQGNSPLHF.

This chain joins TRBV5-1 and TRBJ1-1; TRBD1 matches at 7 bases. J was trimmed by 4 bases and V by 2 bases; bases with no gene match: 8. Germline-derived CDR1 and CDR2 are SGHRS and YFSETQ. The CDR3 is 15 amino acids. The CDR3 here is CASSLIQGRSTEAFF. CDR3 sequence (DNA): TGCGCCAGCAGCTTAATACAGGGGAGGAGCACTGAAGCTTTCTTT.

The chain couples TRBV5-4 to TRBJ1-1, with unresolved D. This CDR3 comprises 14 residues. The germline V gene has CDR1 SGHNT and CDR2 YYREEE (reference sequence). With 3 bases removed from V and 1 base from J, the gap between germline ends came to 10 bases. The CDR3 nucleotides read TGTGCCAGCAGCTCAACTAGACGGAACACTGAAGCTTTCTTT. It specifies CASSSTRRNTEAFF.

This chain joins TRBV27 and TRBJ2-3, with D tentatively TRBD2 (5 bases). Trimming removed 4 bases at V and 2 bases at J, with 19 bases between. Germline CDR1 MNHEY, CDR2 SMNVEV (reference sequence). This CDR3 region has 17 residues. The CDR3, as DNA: TGTGCCAGCAGTTCGCCTGGGGAGATCACTTACACAGATACGCAGTATTTT. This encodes CASSSPGEITYTDTQYF.

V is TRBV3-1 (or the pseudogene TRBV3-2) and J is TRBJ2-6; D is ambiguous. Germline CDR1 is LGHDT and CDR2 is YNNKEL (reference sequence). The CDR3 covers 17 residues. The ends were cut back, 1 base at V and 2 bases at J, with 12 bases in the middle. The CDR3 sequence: CASSQGPGMAGANVLTF. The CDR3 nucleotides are TGTGCCAGCAGCCAAGGTCCAGGTATGGCTGGGGCCAACGTCCTGACTTTC.

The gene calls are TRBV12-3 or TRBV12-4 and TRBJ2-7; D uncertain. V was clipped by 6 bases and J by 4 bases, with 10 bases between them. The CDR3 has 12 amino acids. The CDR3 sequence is CASSPSLYEQYF. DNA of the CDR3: TGTGCCAGCAGCCCGAGCCTATACGAGCAGTACTTC.

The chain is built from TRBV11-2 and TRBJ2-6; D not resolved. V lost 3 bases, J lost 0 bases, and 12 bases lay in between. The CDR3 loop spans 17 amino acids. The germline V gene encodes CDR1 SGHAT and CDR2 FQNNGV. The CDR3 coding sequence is TGTGCCAGCAGCTTTAGTAGAGAGAGCTCTGGGGCCAACGTCCTGACTTTC. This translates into CASSFSRESSGANVLTF.

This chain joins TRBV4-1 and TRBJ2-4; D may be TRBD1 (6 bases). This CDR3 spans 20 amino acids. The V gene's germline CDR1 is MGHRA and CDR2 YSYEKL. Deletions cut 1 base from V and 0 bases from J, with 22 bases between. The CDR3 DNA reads TGCGCCAGCAGCCAAGGGGCCGGGACAAGGAATTTAATAGCCAAAAACATTCAGTACTTC. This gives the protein CASSQGAGTRNLIAKNIQYF.

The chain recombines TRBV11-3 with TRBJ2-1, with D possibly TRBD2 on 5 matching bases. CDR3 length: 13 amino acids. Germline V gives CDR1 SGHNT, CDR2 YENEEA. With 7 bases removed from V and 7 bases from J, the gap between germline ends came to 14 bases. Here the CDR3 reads CASKAAGGNEQFF. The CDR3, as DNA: TGTGCCAGCAAGGCGGCGGGTGGGAATGAGCAGTTCTTC.

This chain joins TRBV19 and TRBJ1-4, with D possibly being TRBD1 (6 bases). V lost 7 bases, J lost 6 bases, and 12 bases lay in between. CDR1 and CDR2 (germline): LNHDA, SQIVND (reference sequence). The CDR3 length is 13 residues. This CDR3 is CASTSGQYEKLFF. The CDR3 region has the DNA TGTGCCAGTACTTCAGGACAGTATGAAAAACTGTTTTTT.

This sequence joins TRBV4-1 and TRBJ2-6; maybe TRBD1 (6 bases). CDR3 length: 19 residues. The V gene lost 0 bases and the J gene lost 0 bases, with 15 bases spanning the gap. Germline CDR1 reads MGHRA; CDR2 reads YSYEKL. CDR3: CASSQDTYRDLSGANVLTF. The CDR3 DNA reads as TGCGCCAGCAGCCAAGATACGTACAGGGACCTCTCTGGGGCCAACGTCCTGACTTTC.

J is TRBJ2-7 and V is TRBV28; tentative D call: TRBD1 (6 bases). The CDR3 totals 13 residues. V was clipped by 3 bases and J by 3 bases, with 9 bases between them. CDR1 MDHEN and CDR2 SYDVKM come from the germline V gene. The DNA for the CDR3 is TGTGCCAGCAGTTTGTACAGGGACTACGAGCAGTACTTC. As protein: CASSLYRDYEQYF.

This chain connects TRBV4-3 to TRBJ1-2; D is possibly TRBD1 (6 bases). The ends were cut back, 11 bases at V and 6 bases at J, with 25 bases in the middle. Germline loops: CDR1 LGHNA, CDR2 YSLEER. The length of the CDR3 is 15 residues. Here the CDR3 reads CAAGDLRGQKDGYTF. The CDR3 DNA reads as TGCGCCGCAGGGGACCTCCGGGGACAAAAGGATGGCTACACCTTC.

The CDR3 region is CARTGGRGEQFF. The CDR3 nucleotides are TGTGCCAGAACGGGGGGGCGCGGGGAGCAGTTCTTC. V gene TRBV3-1 (or the pseudogene TRBV3-2) combines with J gene TRBJ2-1, with TRBD2 identical over 8 bases. V trimming: 9 bases; J trimming: 10 bases; junction bases outside the gene matches: 8. Per the germline V gene, CDR1 is LGHDT and CDR2 is YNNKEL (reference sequence). The CDR3 has 12 residues.

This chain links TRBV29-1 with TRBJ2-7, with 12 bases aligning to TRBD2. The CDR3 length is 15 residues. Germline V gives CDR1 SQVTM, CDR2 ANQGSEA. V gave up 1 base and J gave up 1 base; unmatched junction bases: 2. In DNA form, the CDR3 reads TGCAGCGTTGAAGGACTAGCGGGAGCATCCTACGAGCAGTACTTC. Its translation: CSVEGLAGASYEQYF.

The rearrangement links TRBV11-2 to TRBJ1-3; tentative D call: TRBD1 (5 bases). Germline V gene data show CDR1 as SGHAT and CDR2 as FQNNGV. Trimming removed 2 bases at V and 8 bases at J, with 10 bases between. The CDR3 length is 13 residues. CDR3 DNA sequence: TGTGCCAGCAGCTTATGGCCGGGGGACACCATATATTTT. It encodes CASSLWPGDTIYF.